The rows below give T cell receptor beta chains drawn from one sample of a study of T-cell reconstitution after alpha-beta-depleted transplantation in children. TCRdb passed the PCR reads through MiXCR, listing each CDR3 protein once. The sample includes 150,000 to 250,000 distinct CDR3 sequences, 5% to 6.5% of them seen just once. Sequenced here: PBMCs, sampled before TCRalphabeta/CD19-depleted stem cell transplant. These receptor sequences come from a girl less than two years old with combined immunodeficiency, due to receive a stem cell transplant. CDR3s include the opening cysteine and the closing phenylalanine or tryptophan. The D gene is left open where the match is weak. Clone size, where shown, is once, few, many, or a class for clones that have expanded.

TRBV12-3/TRBV12-4	-	many	TRBJ2-1	CASSLSGQEQFF	TGTGCCAGCAGTTTGTCCGGGCAAGAGCAGTTCTTC
TRBV28	-	many	TRBJ1-1	CASSFYNTEAFF	TGTGCCAGCAGTTTTTACAACACTGAAGCTTTCTTT
TRBV7-6	TRBD2	many	TRBJ2-7	CASSLAPGLSGSYEQYF	TGTGCCAGCAGCTTAGCCCCGGGACTATCAGGGTCCTACGAGCAGTACTTC
TRBV5-1	TRBD1	many	TRBJ2-3	CASSLDRGRLDTQYF	TGCGCCAGCAGCTTGGACAGGGGGCGGTTAGATACGCAGTATTTT
TRBV28	-	many	TRBJ2-7	CASSWFGRTYEQYF	TGTGCCAGCAGTTGGTTTGGTAGAACCTACGAGCAGTACTTC
TRBV5-4	TRBD1	-	TRBJ2-7	CVSSPSPGQGPYEQYF	TGTGTCAGCAGCCCGTCACCTGGACAGGGGCCCTACGAGCAGTACTTC
TRBV3-1	TRBD2	many	TRBJ2-3	CASRMGLAVDTDTQYF	TGTGCCAGCAGGATGGGACTAGCGGTCGACACAGATACGCAGTATTTT
TRBV29-1	TRBD1	many	TRBJ2-7	CSVGDSGTYEQYF	TGCAGCGTTGGGGACAGCGGTACCTACGAGCAGTACTTC
TRBV20-1	TRBD2	many	TRBJ2-5	CSARDSGLYQETQYF	TGCAGTGCTAGAGATAGCGGGTTGTACCAAGAGACCCAGTACTTC
TRBV20-1	-	few	TRBJ1-1	CSARRRATEAFF	TGCAGTGCTAGGCGCCGAGCCACTGAAGCTTTCTTT
TRBV5-1	TRBD1	many	TRBJ2-4	CASSYEGALSKNIQYF	TGCGCCAGCAGCTACGAGGGGGCTCTATCCAAAAACATTCAGTACTTC
TRBV9	-	many	TRBJ2-3	CASSLQGSTDTQYF	TGTGCCAGCAGCTTACAGGGAAGCACAGATACGCAGTATTTT
TRBV7-6	TRBD1	many	TRBJ1-1	CASSSGTGVFTEAFF	TGTGCCAGCAGTTCCGGGACAGGGGTTTTCACTGAAGCTTTCTTT
TRBV24-1	-	many	TRBJ2-1	CATTLGQGNEQFF	TGTGCCACCACACTTGGGCAGGGCAATGAGCAGTTCTTC
TRBV29-1	-	few	TRBJ2-7	CSVETLGQSSYEQYF	TGCAGCGTTGAAACCCTCGGACAGTCCTCCTACGAGCAGTACTTC
TRBV12-3/TRBV12-4	TRBD1	many	TRBJ1-2	CASSSEGAWYGYTF	TGTGCCAGCAGCTCGGAGGGGGCATGGTATGGCTACACCTTC
TRBV30	-	few	TRBJ2-3	CACHGTSTDTQYF	TGTGCCTGCCATGGAACTAGCACAGATACGCAGTATTTT